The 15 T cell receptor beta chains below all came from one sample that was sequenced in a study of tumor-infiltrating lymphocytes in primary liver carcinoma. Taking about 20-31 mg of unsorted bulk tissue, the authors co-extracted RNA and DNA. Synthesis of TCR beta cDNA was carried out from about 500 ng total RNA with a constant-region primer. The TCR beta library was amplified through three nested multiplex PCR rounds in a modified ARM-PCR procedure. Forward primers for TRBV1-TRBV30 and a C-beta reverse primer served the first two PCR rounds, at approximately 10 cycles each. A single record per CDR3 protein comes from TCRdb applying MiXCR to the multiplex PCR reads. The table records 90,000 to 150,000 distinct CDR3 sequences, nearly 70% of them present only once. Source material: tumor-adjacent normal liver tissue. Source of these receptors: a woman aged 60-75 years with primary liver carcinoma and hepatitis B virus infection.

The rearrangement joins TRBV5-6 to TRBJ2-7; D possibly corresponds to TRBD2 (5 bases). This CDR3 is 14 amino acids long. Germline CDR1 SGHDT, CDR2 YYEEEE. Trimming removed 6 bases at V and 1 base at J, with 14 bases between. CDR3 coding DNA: TGTGCCAGCATCGCGGGCTCGGGGTCCTACGAGCAGTACTTC. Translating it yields CASIAGSGSYEQYF.

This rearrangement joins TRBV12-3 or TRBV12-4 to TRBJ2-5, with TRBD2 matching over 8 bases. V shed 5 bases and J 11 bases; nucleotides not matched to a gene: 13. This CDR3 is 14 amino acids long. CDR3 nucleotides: TGTGCCAGCAGTCGACGGGAGGGCCGGGAAGCTCAGTACTTC. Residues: CASSRREGREAQYF.

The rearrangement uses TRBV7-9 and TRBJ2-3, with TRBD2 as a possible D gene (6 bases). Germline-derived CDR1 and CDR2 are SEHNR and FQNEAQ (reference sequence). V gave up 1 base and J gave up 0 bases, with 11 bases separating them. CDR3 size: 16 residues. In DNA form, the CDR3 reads TGTGCCAGCAGCTTAGGGTGGGCGGGAAGCACAGATACGCAGTATTTT. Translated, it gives CASSLGWAGSTDTQYF.

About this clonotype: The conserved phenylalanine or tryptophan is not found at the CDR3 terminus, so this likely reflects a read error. CDR3 bases: TGTGCCAGCAGCCCCACGGTGCGGGAGCTTAACGAGCAGTACATC. Encoded protein: CASSPTVRELNEQYI. The rearrangement joins TRBV4-2 to TRBJ2-7; 7 bases are shared with TRBD2. The CDR3 covers 15 residues. CDR1 LGHNA and CDR2 YNFKEQ come from the germline V gene. V lost 4 bases to trimming and J lost 5 bases; unmatched junction nucleotides: 11.

The CDR3: CASSQTGGRETQYF. CDR3 DNA: TGTGCCAGTAGTCAAACAGGGGGCCGGGAGACCCAGTACTTC. The chain has TRBV6-1 and TRBJ2-5; 9 nucleotides align to TRBD1. This CDR3 is 14 amino acids long. Germline lookup yields CDR1 MNHNS and CDR2 SASEGT. V gave up 9 bases and J gave up 5 bases; unmatched junction bases: 10.

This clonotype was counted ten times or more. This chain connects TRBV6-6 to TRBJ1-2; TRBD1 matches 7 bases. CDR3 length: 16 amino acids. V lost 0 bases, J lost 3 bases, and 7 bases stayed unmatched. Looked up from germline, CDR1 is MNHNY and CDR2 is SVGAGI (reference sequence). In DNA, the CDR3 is TGTGCCAGCAGTTACTCTGGGGGACAGAGGGACTATGGCTACACCTTC. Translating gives CASSYSGGQRDYGYTF.

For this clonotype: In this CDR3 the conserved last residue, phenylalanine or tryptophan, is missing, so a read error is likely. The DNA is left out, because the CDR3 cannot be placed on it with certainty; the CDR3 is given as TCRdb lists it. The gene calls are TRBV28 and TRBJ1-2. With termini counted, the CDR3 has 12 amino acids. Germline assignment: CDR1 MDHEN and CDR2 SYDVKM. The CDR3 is CASSLLNYGHTL.

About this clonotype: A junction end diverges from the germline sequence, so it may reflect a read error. Written as DNA, the CDR3 is TGTACCAGCAGTGAAGAAGGATTCGGAGGGACCCTCCACTTT. It specifies CTSSEEGFGGTLHF. The gene calls are TRBV6-1 and TRBJ1-6; D uncertain. Looked up from germline, CDR1 is MNHNS and CDR2 is SASEGT. The CDR3 totals 14 residues.

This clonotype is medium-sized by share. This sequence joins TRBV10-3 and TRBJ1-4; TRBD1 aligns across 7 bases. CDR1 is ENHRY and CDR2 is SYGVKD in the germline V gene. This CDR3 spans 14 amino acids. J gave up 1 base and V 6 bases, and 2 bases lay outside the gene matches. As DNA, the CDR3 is TGTGCCATCAGCCGGACAGGAACTAATGAAAAACTGTTTTTT. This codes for CAISRTGTNEKLFF.

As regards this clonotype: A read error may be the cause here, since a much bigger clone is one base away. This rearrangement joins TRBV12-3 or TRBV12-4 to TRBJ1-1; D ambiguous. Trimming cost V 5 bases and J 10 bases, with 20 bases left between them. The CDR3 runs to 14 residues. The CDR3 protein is CASSPRHEKAGAFF. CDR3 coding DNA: TGTGCCAGCAGTCCCCGACATGAGAAAGCTGGAGCTTTCTTT.

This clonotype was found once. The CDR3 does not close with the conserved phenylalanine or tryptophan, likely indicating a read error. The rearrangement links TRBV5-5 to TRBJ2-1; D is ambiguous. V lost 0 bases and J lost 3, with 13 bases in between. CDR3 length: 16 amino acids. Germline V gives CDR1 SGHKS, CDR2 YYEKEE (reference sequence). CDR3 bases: TGTGCCAGCAGCTTGGATACTCAACACAACTACAATGAGCAGTTCATC. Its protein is CASSLDTQHNYNEQFI.

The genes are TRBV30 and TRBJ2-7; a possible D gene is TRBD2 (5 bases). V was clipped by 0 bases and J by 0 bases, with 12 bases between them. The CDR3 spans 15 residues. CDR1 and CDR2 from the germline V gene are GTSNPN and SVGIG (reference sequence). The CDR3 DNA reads TGTGCCTGGAGTGTACCGGAGGCAAGCTCCTACGAGCAGTACTTC. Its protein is CAWSVPEASSYEQYF.

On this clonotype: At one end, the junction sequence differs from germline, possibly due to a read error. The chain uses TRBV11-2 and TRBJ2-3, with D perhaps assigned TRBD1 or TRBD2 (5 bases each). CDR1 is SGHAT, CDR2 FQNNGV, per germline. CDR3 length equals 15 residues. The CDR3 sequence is CDSSSGARGGDTQYF. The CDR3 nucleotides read TGTGACAGCAGCTCCGGGGCGAGGGGTGGAGATACGCAGTATTTT.

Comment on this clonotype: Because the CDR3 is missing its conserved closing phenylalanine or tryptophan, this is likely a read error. The CDR3 DNA sequence: TGTGCCTGGAGCGGGGGCTGGAGTAGGACAGGCCATCTTGGGGCCAACGTCCTGACTCTC. Residues: CAWSGGWSRTGHLGANVLTL. The V gene is TRBV30, the J gene TRBJ2-6; a weak D match, TRBD1 (7 bases). In germline, CDR1 is GTSNPN, CDR2 SVGIG (reference sequence). CDR3 length equals 20 residues. Between the trimmed V and J ends, which lost 3 bases and 3 bases, there was a span of 27 bases.

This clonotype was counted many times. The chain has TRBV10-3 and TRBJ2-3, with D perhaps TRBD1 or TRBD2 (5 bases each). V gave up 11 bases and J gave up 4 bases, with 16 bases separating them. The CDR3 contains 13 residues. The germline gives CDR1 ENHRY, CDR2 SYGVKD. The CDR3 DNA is TGTGCCTCCAACTCCGGGACCTCAGATACGCAGTATTTT. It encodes CASNSGTSDTQYF.